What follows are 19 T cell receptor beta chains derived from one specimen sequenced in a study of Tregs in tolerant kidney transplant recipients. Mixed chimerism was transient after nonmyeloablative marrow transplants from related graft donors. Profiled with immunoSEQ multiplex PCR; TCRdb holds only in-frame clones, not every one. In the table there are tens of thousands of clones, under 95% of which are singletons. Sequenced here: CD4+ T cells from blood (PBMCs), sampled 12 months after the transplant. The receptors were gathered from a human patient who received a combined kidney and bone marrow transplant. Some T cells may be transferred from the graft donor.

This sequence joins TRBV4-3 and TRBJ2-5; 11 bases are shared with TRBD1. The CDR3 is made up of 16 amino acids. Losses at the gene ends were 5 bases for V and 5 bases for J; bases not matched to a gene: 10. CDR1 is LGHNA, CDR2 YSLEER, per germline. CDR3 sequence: CASSARTGGGPETQYF. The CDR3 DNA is TGCGCCAGCAGCGCCCGGACAGGGGGCGGACCGGAGACCCAGTACTTC.

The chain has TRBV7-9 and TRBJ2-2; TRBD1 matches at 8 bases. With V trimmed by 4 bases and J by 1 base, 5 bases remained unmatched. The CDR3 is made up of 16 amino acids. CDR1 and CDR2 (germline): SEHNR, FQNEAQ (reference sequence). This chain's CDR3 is CASSYPGQVNTGELFF. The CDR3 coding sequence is TGTGCCAGCAGCTACCCGGGACAGGTGAACACCGGGGAGCTGTTTTTT.

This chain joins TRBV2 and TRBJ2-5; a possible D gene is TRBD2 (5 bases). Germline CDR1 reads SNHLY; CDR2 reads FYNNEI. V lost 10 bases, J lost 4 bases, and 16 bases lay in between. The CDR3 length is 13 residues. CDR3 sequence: CATGDSLGETQYF. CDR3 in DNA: TGTGCCACCGGGGATTCCCTGGGAGAGACCCAGTACTTC.

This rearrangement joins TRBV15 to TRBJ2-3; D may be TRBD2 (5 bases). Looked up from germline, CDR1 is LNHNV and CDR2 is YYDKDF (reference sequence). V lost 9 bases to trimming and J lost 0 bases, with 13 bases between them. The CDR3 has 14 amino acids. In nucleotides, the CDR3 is TGTGCCACGCGAATCGGGAATAGCACAGATACGCAGTATTTT. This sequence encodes CATRIGNSTDTQYF.

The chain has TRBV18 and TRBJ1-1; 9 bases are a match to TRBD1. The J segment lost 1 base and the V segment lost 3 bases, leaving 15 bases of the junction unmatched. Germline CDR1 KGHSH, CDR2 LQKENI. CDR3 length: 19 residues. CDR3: CASSPFITGTGLPNTEAFF. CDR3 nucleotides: TGTGCCAGCTCACCGTTTATCACCGGGACAGGGTTACCGAACACTGAAGCTTTCTTT. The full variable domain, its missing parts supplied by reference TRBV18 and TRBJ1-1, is NAGVMQNPRHLVRRRGQEARLRCSPMKGHSHVYWYRQLPEEGLKFMVYLQKENIIDESGMPKERFSAEFPKEGPSILRIQQVVRGDSAAYFCASSPFITGTGLPNTEAFFGQGTRLTVV.

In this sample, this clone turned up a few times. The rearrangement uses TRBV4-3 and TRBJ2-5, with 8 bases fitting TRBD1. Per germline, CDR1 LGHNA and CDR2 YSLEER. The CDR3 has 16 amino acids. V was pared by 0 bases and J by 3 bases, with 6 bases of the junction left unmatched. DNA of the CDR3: TGCGCCAGCAGCCAAGAGATAGGGACAGGAGAAGAGACCCAGTACTTC. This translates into CASSQEIGTGEETQYF.

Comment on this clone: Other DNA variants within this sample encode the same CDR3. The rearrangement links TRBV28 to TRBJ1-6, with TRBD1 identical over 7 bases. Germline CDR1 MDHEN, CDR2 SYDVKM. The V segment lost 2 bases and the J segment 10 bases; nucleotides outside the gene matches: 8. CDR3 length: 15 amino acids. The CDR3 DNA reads TGTGCCAGCAGTTTAGGTGGGACAGTTATATCACCCCTCCACTTT. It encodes CASSLGGTVISPLHF.

CDR3 sequence (DNA): TGCGCCAGCAGTCGAAAGACTGACTCCTACGAGCAGTACTTC. Translation gives CASSRKTDSYEQYF. The rearrangement uses TRBV5-1 and TRBJ2-7; D is unclear. Trimming pared 5 bases from V and 0 bases from J, leaving 12 bases between. CDR3 length equals 14 residues. Germline CDR1 SGHRS, CDR2 YFSETQ. Full variable domain (missing parts from reference TRBV5-1 and TRBJ2-7): KAGVTQTPRYLIKTRGQQVTLSCSPISGHRSVSWYQQTPGQGLQFLFEYFSETQRNKGNFPGRFSGRQFSNSRSEMNVSTLELGDSALYLCASSRKTDSYEQYFGPGTRLTVT.

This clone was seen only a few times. The CDR3 reads CASRYDSGVYEQYF. CDR3 coding DNA: TGTGCCAGCAGATACGATTCGGGGGTTTACGAGCAGTACTTC. This chain joins TRBV6-5 and TRBJ2-7, with D perhaps TRBD2 (6 bases). This CDR3 contains 14 residues. Trimming removed 6 bases at V and 4 bases at J, with 16 bases between. Germline-derived CDR1 and CDR2 are MNHEY and SVGAGI.

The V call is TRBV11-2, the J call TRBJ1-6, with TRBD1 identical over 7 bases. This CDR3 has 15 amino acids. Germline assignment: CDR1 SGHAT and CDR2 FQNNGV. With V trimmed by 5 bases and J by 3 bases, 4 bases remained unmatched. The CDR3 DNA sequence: TGTGCCAGCAGCATAACAGGGGACTATAATTCACCCCTCCACTTT. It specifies CASSITGDYNSPLHF.

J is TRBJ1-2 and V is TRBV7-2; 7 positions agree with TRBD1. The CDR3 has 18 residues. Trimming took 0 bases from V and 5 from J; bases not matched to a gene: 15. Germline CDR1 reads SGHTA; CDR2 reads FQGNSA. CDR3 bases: TGTGCCAGCAGCTTAGCTCCGGGGCCAGGGGGATTAATGTATGGCTACACCTTC. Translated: CASSLAPGPGGLMYGYTF.

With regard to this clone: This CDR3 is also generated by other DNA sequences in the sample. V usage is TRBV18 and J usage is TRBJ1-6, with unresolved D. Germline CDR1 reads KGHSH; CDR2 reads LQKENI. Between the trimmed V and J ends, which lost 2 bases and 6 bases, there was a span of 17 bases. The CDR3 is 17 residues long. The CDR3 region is CASSPTPQSRLNSPLHF. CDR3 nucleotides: TGTGCCAGCTCACCAACCCCTCAATCCAGGCTTAATTCACCCCTCCACTTT.

The CDR3 DNA follows: TGTGCCAGCAGCTTAGATAACTTCATTCCGAACACTGAAGCTTTCTTT. Residues: CASSLDNFIPNTEAFF. The chain recombines TRBV7-8 with TRBJ1-1; D gene unclear. Deletions cut 1 base from V and 1 base from J, with 13 bases between. Germline V gene lookup returns CDR1 SGHVS and CDR2 FQNEAQ. This CDR3 is built from 16 residues.

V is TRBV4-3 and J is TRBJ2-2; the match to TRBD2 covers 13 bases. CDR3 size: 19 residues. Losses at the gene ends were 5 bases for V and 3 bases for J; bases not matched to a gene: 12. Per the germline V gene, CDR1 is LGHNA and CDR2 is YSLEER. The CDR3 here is CASSAGLAGVSRDTGELFF. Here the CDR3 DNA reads TGCGCCAGCAGCGCCGGACTAGCGGGAGTGTCCCGGGACACCGGGGAGCTGTTTTTT.

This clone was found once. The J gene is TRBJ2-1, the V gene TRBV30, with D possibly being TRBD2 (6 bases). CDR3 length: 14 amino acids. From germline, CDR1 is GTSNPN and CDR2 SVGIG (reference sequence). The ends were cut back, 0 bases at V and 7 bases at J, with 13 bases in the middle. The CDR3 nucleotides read TGTGCCTGGAGTGTGCGAGGACTAAGGAATGAGCAGTTCTTC. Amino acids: CAWSVRGLRNEQFF.

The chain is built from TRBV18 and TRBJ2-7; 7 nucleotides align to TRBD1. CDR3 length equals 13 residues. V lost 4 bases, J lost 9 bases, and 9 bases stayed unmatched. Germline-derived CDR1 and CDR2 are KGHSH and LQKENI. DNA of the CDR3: TGTGCCAGCTCACTGCGACAGGGTGAGGGGCAGTACTTC. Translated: CASSLRQGEGQYF.

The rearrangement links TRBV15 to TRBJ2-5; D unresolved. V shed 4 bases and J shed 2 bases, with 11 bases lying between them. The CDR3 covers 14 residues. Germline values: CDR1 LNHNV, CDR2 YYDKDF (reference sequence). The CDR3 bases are TGTGCCACCAGCAATCGGGTGACGCAAGAGACCCAGTACTTC. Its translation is CATSNRVTQETQYF.

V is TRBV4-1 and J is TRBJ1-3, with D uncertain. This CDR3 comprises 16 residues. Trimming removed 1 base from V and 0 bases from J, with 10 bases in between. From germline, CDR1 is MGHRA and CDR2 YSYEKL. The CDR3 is CASSQAKQSSGNTIYF. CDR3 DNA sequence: TGCGCCAGCAGCCAAGCAAAGCAATCCTCTGGAAACACCATATATTTT.

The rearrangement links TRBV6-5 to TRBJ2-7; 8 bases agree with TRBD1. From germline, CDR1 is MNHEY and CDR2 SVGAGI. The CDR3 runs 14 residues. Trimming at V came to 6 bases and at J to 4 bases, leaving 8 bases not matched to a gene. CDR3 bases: TGTGCCAGCAGGTCCGGGACAGGACAATACGAGCAGTACTTC. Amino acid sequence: CASRSGTGQYEQYF.